The entry below describes one T cell receptor beta chain. As yet, its antigen is unknown. These data belong to a study of glioma-infiltrating T cells after dendritic cell vaccination. Notes on the study in general: Higher TCR clonality did not directly relate to longer survival.

Profiled with immunoSEQ multiplex PCR; TCRdb holds only in-frame clones, not every one. Here the sample spans about 82,000 clones, 70% to 90% being singletons. Trimming at V came to 1 base and at J to 4 bases, leaving 3 bases not matched to a gene. CDR3 size: 14 residues. The germline V gene encodes CDR1 SGHAT and CDR2 FQNNGV. The TCR comes from a human donor with glioblastoma. This rearrangement joins TRBV11-2 to TRBJ2-7; 8 nucleotides align to TRBD1. The source material was blood, sampled before dendritic cell vaccination. CDR3 loop: CASSLGTGRYEQYF. Here the CDR3 DNA reads TGTGCCAGCAGCTTAGGGACAGGGAGGTACGAGCAGTACTTC.